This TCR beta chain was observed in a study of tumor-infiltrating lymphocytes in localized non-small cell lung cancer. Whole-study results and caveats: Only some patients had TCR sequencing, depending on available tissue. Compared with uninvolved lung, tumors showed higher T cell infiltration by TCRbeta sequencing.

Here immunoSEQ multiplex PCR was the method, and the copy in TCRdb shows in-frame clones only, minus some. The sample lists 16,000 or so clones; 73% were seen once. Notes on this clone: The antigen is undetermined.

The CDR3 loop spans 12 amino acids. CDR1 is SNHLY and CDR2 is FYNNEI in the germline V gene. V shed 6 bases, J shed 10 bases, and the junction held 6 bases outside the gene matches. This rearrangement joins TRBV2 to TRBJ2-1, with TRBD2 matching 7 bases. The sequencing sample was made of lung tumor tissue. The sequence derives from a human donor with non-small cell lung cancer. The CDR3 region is CASRTGGSEQFF. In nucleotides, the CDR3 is TGTGCCAGCAGGACCGGGGGGAGCGAGCAGTTCTTC.